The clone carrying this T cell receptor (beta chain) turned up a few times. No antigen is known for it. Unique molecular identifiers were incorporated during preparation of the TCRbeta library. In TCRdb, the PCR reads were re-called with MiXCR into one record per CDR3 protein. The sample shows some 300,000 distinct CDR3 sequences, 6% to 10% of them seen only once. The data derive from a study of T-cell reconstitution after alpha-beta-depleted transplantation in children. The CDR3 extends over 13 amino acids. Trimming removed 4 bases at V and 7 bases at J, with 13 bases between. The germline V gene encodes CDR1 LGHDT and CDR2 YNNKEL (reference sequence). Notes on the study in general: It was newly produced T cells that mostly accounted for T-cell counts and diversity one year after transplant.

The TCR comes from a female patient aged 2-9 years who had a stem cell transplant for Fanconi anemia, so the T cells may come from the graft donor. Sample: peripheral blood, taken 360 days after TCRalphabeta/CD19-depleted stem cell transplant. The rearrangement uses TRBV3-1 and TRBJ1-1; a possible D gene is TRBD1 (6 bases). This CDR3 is CASSLGTQSEAFF. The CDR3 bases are TGTGCCAGCAGCCTGGGGACACAGAGTGAAGCTTTCTTT.